The rows below give T cell receptor beta chains drawn from one sample of a study of fetal regulatory T cell absence and autoimmunity. Assay: immunoSEQ multiplex PCR; the TCRdb copy retains only in-frame clones and omits some. The profile shows about 50,000 clones, around 85% of them singletons. The source material was cord blood. The receptors stem from a newborn boy with IPEX syndrome. CDR3s include the opening cysteine and the closing phenylalanine or tryptophan. Fields, in order: V gene, clone size, J gene, D gene, CDR3 DNA, CDR3 protein. A D gene is named only where the DNA matches it firmly. Clone size appears in some rows only: once, few, many, or a class for an expanded clone.

v_call: TRBV6-1
clone_size: NA
j_call: TRBJ2-2
d_call: NA
cdr3_nt: TGTGCCAGCAGTGAGGTCGGGGGTGGCGGGGAGCTGTTTTTT
cdr3_aa: CASSEVGGGGELFF

v_call: TRBV29-1
clone_size: NA
j_call: TRBJ2-1
d_call: TRBD1
cdr3_nt: TGCAGCGTTCTTCGACAGGAAGGGGGCAAGTACTACAATGAGCAGTTCTTC
cdr3_aa: CSVLRQEGGKYYNEQFF

v_call: TRBV4-1
clone_size: NA
j_call: TRBJ2-3
d_call: NA
cdr3_nt: TGCGCCAGCAGCCAAGGGCTGTATCGCACAGATACGCAGTATTTT
cdr3_aa: CASSQGLYRTDTQYF

v_call: TRBV7-9
clone_size: once
j_call: TRBJ1-2
d_call: TRBD1
cdr3_nt: TGTGCCAGCAGTGGACAGGACTATGGCTACACCTTC
cdr3_aa: CASSGQDYGYTF

v_call: TRBV4-3
clone_size: NA
j_call: TRBJ1-4
d_call: TRBD1
cdr3_nt: TGCGCCAGCAGCCACGCAGGGGGCAGTAATGAAAAACTGTTTTTT
cdr3_aa: CASSHAGGSNEKLFF

v_call: TRBV5-4
clone_size: NA
j_call: TRBJ2-3
d_call: TRBD2
cdr3_nt: TGTGCCAGCAGCCCTAGCGGGGTGATCACAGATACGCAGTATTTT
cdr3_aa: CASSPSGVITDTQYF

v_call: TRBV19
clone_size: once
j_call: TRBJ1-5
d_call: TRBD1
cdr3_nt: TGTGCCAGTAGTAGAACAGGGACAGGAAATCAGCCCCAGCATTTT
cdr3_aa: CASSRTGTGNQPQHF

v_call: TRBV10-3
clone_size: NA
j_call: TRBJ2-7
d_call: TRBD2
cdr3_nt: TGTGCCATCAGTGGGACTAGCGGGAGCCTCGAGCAGTACTTC
cdr3_aa: CAISGTSGSLEQYF

v_call: TRBV5-1
clone_size: NA
j_call: TRBJ1-4
d_call: NA
cdr3_nt: TGCGCCAGCAGCGCAGCAACTAATGAAAAACTGTTTTTT
cdr3_aa: CASSAATNEKLFF

v_call: TRBV7-2
clone_size: once
j_call: TRBJ2-7
d_call: NA
cdr3_nt: TGTGCCAGCAGCTTAGCACCCCCCTACGAGCAGTACTTC
cdr3_aa: CASSLAPPYEQYF

v_call: TRBV29-1
clone_size: NA
j_call: TRBJ1-4
d_call: TRBD1
cdr3_nt: TGCAGCGGGGGACAGGGAACTAATGAAAAACTGTTTTTT
cdr3_aa: CSGGQGTNEKLFF

v_call: TRBV5-4
clone_size: NA
j_call: TRBJ2-7
d_call: TRBD2
cdr3_nt: TGTGCCAGCAGCTTTAGCGGGGGGCCCTCCTACGAGCAGTACTTC
cdr3_aa: CASSFSGGPSYEQYF

v_call: TRBV7-2
clone_size: NA
j_call: TRBJ2-3
d_call: TRBD2
cdr3_nt: TGTGCCAGCAGGCCACTAGCGGCAGATACGCAGTATTTT
cdr3_aa: CASRPLAADTQYF

v_call: TRBV11-2
clone_size: NA
j_call: TRBJ2-5
d_call: NA
cdr3_nt: TGTGCCAGCAGCTTAGAGACCCAAGAGACCCAGTACTTC
cdr3_aa: CASSLETQETQYF

v_call: TRBV5-4
clone_size: NA
j_call: TRBJ2-4
d_call: NA
cdr3_nt: TGTGCCAGCAGCGTACAGGGAAACATTCAGTACTTC
cdr3_aa: CASSVQGNIQYF

v_call: TRBV5-4
clone_size: NA
j_call: TRBJ2-3
d_call: TRBD2
cdr3_nt: TGTGCCAGCAGCTTGGCGCGGGGGTTTAGCACAGATACGCAGTATTTT
cdr3_aa: CASSLARGFSTDTQYF

v_call: TRBV10-3
clone_size: NA
j_call: TRBJ2-4
d_call: TRBD1
cdr3_nt: TGTGCCATCAGTGAGTCACCCGGGACAGGGGCCAAAAACATTCAGTACTTC
cdr3_aa: CAISESPGTGAKNIQYF

v_call: TRBV9
clone_size: NA
j_call: TRBJ2-2
d_call: NA
cdr3_nt: TGTGCCAGCAGCCCTGAGGACAGGAACACCGGGGAGCTGTTTTTT
cdr3_aa: CASSPEDRNTGELFF

v_call: TRBV11-2
clone_size: NA
j_call: TRBJ2-5
d_call: NA
cdr3_nt: TGTGCCAGCAGCTTAGATTTCTTTCGGACAGCGAACGGGGAGACCCAGTACTTC
cdr3_aa: CASSLDFFRTANGETQYF

v_call: TRBV5-1
clone_size: NA
j_call: TRBJ2-2
d_call: NA
cdr3_nt: TGCGCCAGCAGCTTGGGCAGGGCGGTCGGCACCGGGGAGCTGTTTTTT
cdr3_aa: CASSLGRAVGTGELFF

v_call: TRBV6-6
clone_size: NA
j_call: TRBJ2-5
d_call: TRBD2
cdr3_nt: TGTGCCAGCAGGAGGACTAGCGGGGAGGTGGAGACCCAGTACTTC
cdr3_aa: CASRRTSGEVETQYF

v_call: TRBV29-1
clone_size: NA
j_call: TRBJ2-3
d_call: TRBD2
cdr3_nt: TGCAGCGTTAACCGGCGGGGGGGTAACACAGATACGCAGTATTTT
cdr3_aa: CSVNRRGGNTDTQYF

v_call: TRBV5-4
clone_size: NA
j_call: TRBJ2-7
d_call: NA
cdr3_nt: TGTGCCACCGGCTCCGGGGGAGCCTCAAGCTCCTACGAGCAGTACTTC
cdr3_aa: CATGSGGASSSYEQYF

v_call: TRBV21-1
clone_size: NA
j_call: TRBJ1-1
d_call: NA
cdr3_nt: TGTGCCAGCAGCAGAGAGGGACCGGACACTGAAGCTTTCTTT
cdr3_aa: CASSREGPDTEAFF

v_call: TRBV5-1
clone_size: NA
j_call: TRBJ1-1
d_call: TRBD1
cdr3_nt: TGCGCCAGCAGCTTGGGGACAGGGAACACTGAAGCTTTCTTT
cdr3_aa: CASSLGTGNTEAFF

v_call: TRBV27
clone_size: NA
j_call: TRBJ2-7
d_call: TRBD2
cdr3_nt: TGTGCCAGCAGTCCCGGGGGAGCGGGGGGAGGCGAGCAGTACTTC
cdr3_aa: CASSPGGAGGGEQYF

v_call: TRBV27
clone_size: NA
j_call: TRBJ2-7
d_call: TRBD1
cdr3_nt: TGTGCCAGCAGTCCCCCCGACAGGGACTACGAGCAGTACTTC
cdr3_aa: CASSPPDRDYEQYF

v_call: TRBV5-5
clone_size: NA
j_call: TRBJ2-3
d_call: TRBD2
cdr3_nt: TGTGCCAGCAGCTTGGGGGAGGGGAGCACAGATACGCAGTATTTT
cdr3_aa: CASSLGEGSTDTQYF

v_call: TRBV6-5
clone_size: NA
j_call: TRBJ1-1
d_call: NA
cdr3_nt: TGTGCCAGCACCTCAAGCGGGGTAGAAGCTTTCTTT
cdr3_aa: CASTSSGVEAFF

v_call: TRBV7-2
clone_size: few
j_call: TRBJ1-5
d_call: TRBD1
cdr3_nt: TGTGCCAGCAGCTTAGCGACAGGGAGCAATCAGCCCCAGCATTTT
cdr3_aa: CASSLATGSNQPQHF

v_call: TRBV18
clone_size: NA
j_call: TRBJ2-2
d_call: NA
cdr3_nt: TGTGCCAGCTCACCTGGGGGGTTCGCCGGGGAGCTGTTTTTT
cdr3_aa: CASSPGGFAGELFF

v_call: TRBV7-8
clone_size: NA
j_call: TRBJ2-3
d_call: NA
cdr3_nt: TGTGCCATCCGACGTGGGGGGGGCGGGGCAGATACGCAGTATTTT
cdr3_aa: CAIRRGGGGADTQYF

v_call: TRBV7-9
clone_size: once
j_call: TRBJ2-7
d_call: NA
cdr3_nt: TGTGCCAGCAGCCTGGGGTGGGCCAGGGGACACGAGCAGTACTTC
cdr3_aa: CASSLGWARGHEQYF

v_call: TRBV7-2
clone_size: NA
j_call: TRBJ2-5
d_call: TRBD2
cdr3_nt: TGTGCCAGCAGCTTAGTTATGCGGGGGGGCCGTGAGACCCAGTACTTC
cdr3_aa: CASSLVMRGGRETQYF

v_call: TRBV5-1
clone_size: once
j_call: TRBJ2-1
d_call: TRBD2
cdr3_nt: TGCGCCAGCACCCCTCGACTAGCGGGGGCAACTTACTACAATGAGCAGTTCTTC
cdr3_aa: CASTPRLAGATYYNEQFF

v_call: TRBV29-1
clone_size: NA
j_call: TRBJ1-1
d_call: NA
cdr3_nt: TGCAGCGTTGAGCCCTTCACCAGGTCGGGCACTGAAGCTTTCTTT
cdr3_aa: CSVEPFTRSGTEAFF

v_call: TRBV2
clone_size: NA
j_call: TRBJ2-7
d_call: TRBD2
cdr3_nt: TGTGCCAGCAGTGAACGATTCCTAGCGGGAGGGCACGAGCAGTACTTC
cdr3_aa: CASSERFLAGGHEQYF

v_call: TRBV7-2
clone_size: once
j_call: TRBJ2-7
d_call: NA
cdr3_nt: TGTGCCAGCAGCCGTTTTCCGTCCTACGAGCAGTACTTC
cdr3_aa: CASSRFPSYEQYF

v_call: TRBV7-2
clone_size: NA
j_call: TRBJ1-2
d_call: NA
cdr3_nt: TGTGCCAGCAGCGCGTCACGTTATGGCTACACCTTC
cdr3_aa: CASSASRYGYTF

v_call: TRBV9
clone_size: NA
j_call: TRBJ2-7
d_call: TRBD1
cdr3_nt: TGTGCCAGCAGCGTAGGGACAGGGGCCTACGAGCAGTACTTC
cdr3_aa: CASSVGTGAYEQYF

v_call: TRBV10-3
clone_size: NA
j_call: TRBJ1-1
d_call: NA
cdr3_nt: TGTGCCACGGGGGAGGGGCGAAGCACTGAAGCTTTCTTT
cdr3_aa: CATGEGRSTEAFF

v_call: TRBV6-6
clone_size: once
j_call: TRBJ2-5
d_call: NA
cdr3_nt: TGTGCCAGCAGTAAGCGAGGGGAGACCCAGTACTTC
cdr3_aa: CASSKRGETQYF

v_call: TRBV4-1
clone_size: once
j_call: TRBJ2-1
d_call: NA
cdr3_nt: TGCGCCAGCAGCCAAGTTGGCGAGCGGGCAAATGAGCAGTTCTTC
cdr3_aa: CASSQVGERANEQFF

v_call: TRBV6-5
clone_size: once
j_call: TRBJ1-2
d_call: NA
cdr3_nt: TGTGCCAGCAGTTACAGGGGGGCGCGATTTGGCTACACCTTC
cdr3_aa: CASSYRGARFGYTF